The T cell receptor beta chain under discussion was sequenced for a study of blood T cell repertoires in COVID-19. Data came from immunoSEQ multiplex PCR; TCRdb stores just in-frame clones and leaves some out. The sample lists 150,000 to 200,000 clones, 88% seen once, with over 2% in the top ten. This CDR3 has 14 amino acids. The V and J ends lost 3 bases and 8 bases respectively, with 16 bases between them. The germline V gene has CDR1 DFQATT and CDR2 SNEGSKA (reference sequence). The sample taken for sequencing was peripheral blood. This TCR was recovered from a man aged 45-65 years who had recovered from COVID-19. The chain is built from TRBV20-1 and TRBJ1-4; the D is unclear. In DNA, the CDR3 is TGCAGTGCTAGTACCCCGCAGGTATTCGAAAAACTGTTTTTT. Translation gives CSASTPQVFEKLFF.